The 10 T cell receptor beta chains below all came from one sample that was sequenced in a study of blood T cells in healthy people across ages. A J-beta primer mix and a sample-barcoded 5' primer were used in a second PCR of about 7 to 12 cycles. TCRdb re-called the 5' RACE reads with MiXCR, one entry per CDR3 protein. Of about 1.8 million distinct CDR3 sequences listed, approximately 50% were seen once; the top ten hold less than 2.5%. Sequencing was done on a sample of blood. These receptors all stem from a middle-aged woman in good health.

The chain employs TRBV3-1 and TRBJ1-2, with 7 bases matching TRBD1. V trimming: 0 bases; J trimming: 5 bases; junction bases outside the gene matches: 15. CDR3 length: 18 amino acids. Germline values: CDR1 LGHDT, CDR2 YNNKEL (reference sequence). The CDR3 region has the DNA TGTGCCAGCAGCCAAGATAAAGGGGGCCTACTCTCTCGATATGGCTACACCTTC. It is translated as CASSQDKGGLLSRYGYTF.

The V gene is TRBV20-1, the J gene TRBJ2-4; 11 bases are a match to TRBD2. The J call is in doubt because the DNA end fits TRBJ2-7 better. Germline CDR1 reads DFQATT; CDR2 reads SNEGSKA (reference sequence). The length of the CDR3 is 19 residues. CDR3 bases: TGCAGTGCTAGAGAACTACTAGCGGGGGACCCAAGTGTACCCTACGAGCAGTACTTC. Amino acids: CSARELLAGDPSVPYEQYF.

The rearrangement uses TRBV3-1 and TRBJ2-7; 8 positions agree with TRBD2. The CDR3 has 16 residues. V trimming: 0 bases; J trimming: 3 bases; junction bases outside the gene matches: 7. The germline CDR1 and CDR2 sequences are LGHDT and YNNKEL (reference sequence). The DNA of the CDR3 is TGTGCCAGCAGCCAAGATCTGACTAGCGAGCACTACGAGCAGTACTTC. Protein sequence: CASSQDLTSEHYEQYF.

This clonotype was observed a handful of times. The gene calls are TRBV12-3 or TRBV12-4 and TRBJ2-1; D gene uncertain. Trimming removed 1 base at V and 7 bases at J, with 14 bases between. The length of the CDR3 is 15 residues. CDR3 sequence: CASSLGLERLNEQFF. The CDR3 DNA is TGTGCCAGCAGTTTAGGTCTGGAACGCCTTAATGAGCAGTTCTTC.

The gene calls are TRBV27 and TRBJ1-2; perhaps TRBD1 as D (5 bases). The CDR3 is made up of 13 amino acids. Germline CDR1 MNHEY, CDR2 SMNVEV (reference sequence). V lost 8 bases and J lost 4, with 14 bases in between. CDR3 DNA sequence: TGTGCCAGCCGCGAAGACAGCCTCTATGGCTACACCTTC. Protein sequence: CASREDSLYGYTF.

The chain couples TRBV3-1 to TRBJ1-2; weak D call: TRBD1 (5 bases). Trimming stripped 0 bases from V and 7 bases from J, with 12 bases between. Per germline, CDR1 LGHDT and CDR2 YNNKEL (reference sequence). The CDR3 is 14 amino acids. The CDR3 here is CASSQESGTGGYTF. The CDR3 nucleotides are TGTGCCAGCAGCCAAGAGTCCGGGACCGGTGGCTACACCTTC.

This chain connects TRBV11-2 to TRBJ2-3; possibly TRBD1 or TRBD2 for D (5 bases each). V gave up 7 bases and J gave up 4 bases, with 12 bases separating them. This CDR3 has 13 residues. From germline, CDR1 is SGHAT and CDR2 FQNNGV. The CDR3 loop reads CASTVLGADTQYF. The DNA of the CDR3 is TGTGCCAGCACCGTTTTGGGGGCAGATACGCAGTATTTT.

CDR3 bases: TGTGCCAGCAGCGTAGGGGGGCGCGTTGAGCAGTTCTTC. Translation gives CASSVGGRVEQFF. The rearrangement joins TRBV9 to TRBJ2-1; the D gene is possibly TRBD1 (6 bases). V lost 0 bases, J lost 9 bases, and 10 bases lay in between. The CDR3 runs to 13 residues. Germline CDR1 is SGDLS and CDR2 is YYNGEE. The whole variable domain, remainder taken from reference TRBV9 and TRBJ2-1, is DSGVTQTPKHLITATGQRVTLRCSPRSGDLSVYWYQQSLDQGLQFLIQYYNGEERAKGNILERFSAQQFPDLHSELNLSSLELGDSALYFCASSVGGRVEQFFGPGTRLTVL.

The V gene is TRBV6-6, the J gene TRBJ1-1, with unresolved D. The CDR3 is 15 amino acids. The germline V and J ends were trimmed by 7 bases and 1 base, with 16 bases remaining between them. The germline gives CDR1 MNHNY, CDR2 SVGAGI (reference sequence). The CDR3 DNA reads TGTGCCAGCACCCCCATTTGGGCGACGAACACTGAAGCTTTCTTT. Translating it yields CASTPIWATNTEAFF.

The genes are TRBV21-1 and TRBJ2-1; the table's D gene call, TRBD1, was not cross checked with the DNA. TRBV21-1 is deemed a pseudogene. This CDR3 is 13 amino acids long. The CDR3 here is CASSKVRDNEQFF. The CDR3 coding sequence is TGTGCCAGCAGCAAAGTCAGGGACAATGAGCAGTTCTTC.